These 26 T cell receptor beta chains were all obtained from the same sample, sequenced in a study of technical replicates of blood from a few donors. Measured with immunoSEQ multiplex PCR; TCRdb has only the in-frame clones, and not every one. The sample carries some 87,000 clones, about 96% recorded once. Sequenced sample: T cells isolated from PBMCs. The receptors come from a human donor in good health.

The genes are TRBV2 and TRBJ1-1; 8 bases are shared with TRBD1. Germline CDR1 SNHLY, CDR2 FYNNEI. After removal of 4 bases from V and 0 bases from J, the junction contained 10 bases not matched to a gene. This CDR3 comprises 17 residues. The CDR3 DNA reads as TGTGCCAGCAGTGGGTCTTCAGGGGGCGGAGTGAACACTGAAGCTTTCTTT. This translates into CASSGSSGGGVNTEAFF.

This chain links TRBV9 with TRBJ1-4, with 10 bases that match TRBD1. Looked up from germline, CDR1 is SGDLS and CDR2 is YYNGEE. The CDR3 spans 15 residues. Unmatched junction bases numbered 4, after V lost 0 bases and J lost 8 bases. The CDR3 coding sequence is TGTGCCAGCAGCGTAGATGAGACAGGGGGCGAAAAACTGTTTTTT. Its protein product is CASSVDETGGEKLFF.

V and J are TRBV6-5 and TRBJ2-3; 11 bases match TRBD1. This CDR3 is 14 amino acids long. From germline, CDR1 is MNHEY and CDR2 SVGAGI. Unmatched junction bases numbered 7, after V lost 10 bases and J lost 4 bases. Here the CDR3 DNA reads TGTGCCACCGGACAGGGGGCGCCCCCAGATACGCAGTATTTT. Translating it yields CATGQGAPPDTQYF.

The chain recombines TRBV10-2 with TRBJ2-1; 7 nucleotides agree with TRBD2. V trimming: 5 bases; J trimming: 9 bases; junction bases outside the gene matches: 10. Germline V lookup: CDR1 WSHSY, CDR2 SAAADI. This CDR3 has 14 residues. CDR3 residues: CASSNTGTKGEQFF. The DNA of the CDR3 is TGCGCCAGCAGTAACACCGGGACTAAGGGTGAGCAGTTCTTC.

The CDR3 region is CASSRGLDRAAETQYF. CDR3 DNA sequence: TGTGCCAGCAGCCGCGGATTGGACAGGGCTGCAGAGACCCAGTACTTC. V is TRBV11-2 and J is TRBJ2-5, with TRBD1 matching 8 bases. In germline, CDR1 is SGHAT, CDR2 FQNNGV. The CDR3 has 16 amino acids. Germline trimming cut 5 bases from V and 4 bases from J; bases unmatched to any gene: 12.

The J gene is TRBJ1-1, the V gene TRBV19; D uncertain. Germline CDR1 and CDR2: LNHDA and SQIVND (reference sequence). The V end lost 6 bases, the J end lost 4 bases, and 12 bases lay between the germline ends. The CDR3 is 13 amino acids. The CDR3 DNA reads TGTGCCAGTAGCACGCCATTCAGCACTGAAGCTTTCTTT. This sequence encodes CASSTPFSTEAFF.

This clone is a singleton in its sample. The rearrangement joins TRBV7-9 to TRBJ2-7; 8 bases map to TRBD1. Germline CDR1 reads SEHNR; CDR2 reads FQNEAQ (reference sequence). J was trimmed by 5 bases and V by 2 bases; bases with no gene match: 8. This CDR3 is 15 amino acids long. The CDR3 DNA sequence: TGTGCCAGCAGCTTATCGCTCAGGGGGCTTGACGAGCAGTACTTC. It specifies CASSLSLRGLDEQYF.

The CDR3 nucleotides read TGTGCCAGCAGTCCCGGACTACGTAACACCGGGGAGCTGTTTTTT. This gives the protein CASSPGLRNTGELFF. The chain is built from TRBV6-1 and TRBJ2-2, with D maybe TRBD2 (6 bases). This CDR3 has 15 residues. Per germline, CDR1 MNHNS and CDR2 SASEGT. The V end lost 5 bases, the J end lost 2 bases, and 12 bases lay between the germline ends.

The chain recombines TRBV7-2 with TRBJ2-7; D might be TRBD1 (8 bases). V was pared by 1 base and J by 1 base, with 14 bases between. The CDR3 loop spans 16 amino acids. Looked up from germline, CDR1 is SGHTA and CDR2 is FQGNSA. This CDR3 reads CASSLGTGGASYEQYF. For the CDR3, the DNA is TGTGCCAGCAGCTTAGGCACAGGGGGGGCTTCCTACGAGCAGTACTTC.

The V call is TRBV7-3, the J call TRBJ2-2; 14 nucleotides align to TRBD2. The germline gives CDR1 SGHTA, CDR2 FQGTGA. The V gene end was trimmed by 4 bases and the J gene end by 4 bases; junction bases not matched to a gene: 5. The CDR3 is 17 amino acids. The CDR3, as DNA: TGTGCCAGCAGCTCGGGACTAGCGGGAGTTGCCACCGGGGAGCTGTTTTTT. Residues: CASSSGLAGVATGELFF.

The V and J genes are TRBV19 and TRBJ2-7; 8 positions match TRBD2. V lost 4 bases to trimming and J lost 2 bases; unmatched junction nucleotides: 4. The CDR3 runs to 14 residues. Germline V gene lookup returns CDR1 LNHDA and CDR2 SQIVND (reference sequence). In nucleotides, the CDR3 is TGTGCCAGTAGTAGGGAGCGGGAGCCCTACGAGCAGTACTTC. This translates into CASSREREPYEQYF.

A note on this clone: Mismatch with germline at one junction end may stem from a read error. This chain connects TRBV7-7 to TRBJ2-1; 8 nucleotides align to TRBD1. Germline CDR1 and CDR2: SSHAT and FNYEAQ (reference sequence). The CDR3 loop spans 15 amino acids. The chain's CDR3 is CASSLAEDRATEQFF. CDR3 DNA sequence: TGTGCTAGCAGCTTAGCAGAGGACAGGGCTACTGAGCAGTTCTTC.

CDR3 bases: TGTGCCAGCAGCCAAGACAGGGGGCGGACCGGGGAGCTGTTTTTT. Its translation: CASSQDRGRTGELFF. The chain carries TRBV4-2 and TRBJ2-2; 8 nucleotides align to TRBD1. The CDR3 has 15 residues. The germline CDR1 and CDR2 sequences are LGHNA and YNFKEQ. Trimming cost V 0 bases and J 5 bases; bases outside gene matches: 2.

CDR3 sequence reads: CASSLIAGAYNEQFF. CDR3 DNA sequence: TGTGCCAGCAGCTTAATAGCGGGAGCCTACAATGAGCAGTTCTTC. V usage is TRBV7-3 and J usage is TRBJ2-1, with 9 bases lining up with TRBD2. Germline CDR1 and CDR2: SGHTA and FQGTGA. Trimming cost V 1 base and J 2 bases; bases outside gene matches: 0. The CDR3 runs 15 residues.

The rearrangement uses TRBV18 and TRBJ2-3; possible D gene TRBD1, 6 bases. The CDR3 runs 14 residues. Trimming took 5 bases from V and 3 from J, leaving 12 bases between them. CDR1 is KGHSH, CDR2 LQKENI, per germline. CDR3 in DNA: TGTGCCAGCTCAACACTACAGGGTACAGATACGCAGTATTTT. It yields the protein CASSTLQGTDTQYF.

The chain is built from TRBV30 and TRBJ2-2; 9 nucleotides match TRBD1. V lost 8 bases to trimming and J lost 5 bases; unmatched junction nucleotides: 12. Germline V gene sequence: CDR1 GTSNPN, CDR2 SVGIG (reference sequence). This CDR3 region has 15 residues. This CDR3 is CAGIPGQGFTGELFF. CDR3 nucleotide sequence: TGTGCCGGAATACCGGGACAGGGTTTTACCGGGGAGCTGTTTTTT.

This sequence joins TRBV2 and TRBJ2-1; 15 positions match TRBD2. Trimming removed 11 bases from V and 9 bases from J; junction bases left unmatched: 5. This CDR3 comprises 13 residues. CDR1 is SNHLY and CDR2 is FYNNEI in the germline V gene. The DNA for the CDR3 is TGTGCCGGGGGACTAGCGGGAGGCAGTGAGCAGTTCTTC. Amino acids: CAGGLAGGSEQFF.

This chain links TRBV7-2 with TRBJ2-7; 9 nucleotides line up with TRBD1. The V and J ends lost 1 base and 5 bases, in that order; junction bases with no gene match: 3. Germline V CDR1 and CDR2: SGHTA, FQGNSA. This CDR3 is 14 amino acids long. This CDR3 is CASSLGTGVDEQYF. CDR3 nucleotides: TGTGCCAGCAGCTTAGGGACAGGGGTGGACGAGCAGTACTTC.

This chain's CDR3 is CASSTGFNTEAFF. The DNA of the CDR3 is TGTGCCAGCAGTACAGGGTTTAACACTGAAGCTTTCTTT. The rearrangement uses TRBV6-6 and TRBJ1-1; D perhaps matches TRBD1 (6 bases). The CDR3 length is 13 residues. Trimming cost V 5 bases and J 2 bases, with 9 bases left between them. Germline-derived CDR1 and CDR2 are MNHNY and SVGAGI (reference sequence).

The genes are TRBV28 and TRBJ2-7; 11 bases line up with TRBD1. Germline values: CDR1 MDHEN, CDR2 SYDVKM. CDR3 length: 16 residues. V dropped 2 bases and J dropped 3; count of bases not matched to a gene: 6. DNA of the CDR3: TGTGCCAGCAGTTTACCCCGGGACAGGGGGATCTACGAGCAGTACTTC. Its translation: CASSLPRDRGIYEQYF.

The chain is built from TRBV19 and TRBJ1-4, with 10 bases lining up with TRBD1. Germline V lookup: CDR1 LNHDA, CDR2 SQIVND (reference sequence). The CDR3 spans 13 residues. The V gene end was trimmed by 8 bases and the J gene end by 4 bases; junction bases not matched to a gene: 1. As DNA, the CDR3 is TGTGCCAGTTGGGACAGGGGTAATGAAAAACTGTTTTTT. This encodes CASWDRGNEKLFF.

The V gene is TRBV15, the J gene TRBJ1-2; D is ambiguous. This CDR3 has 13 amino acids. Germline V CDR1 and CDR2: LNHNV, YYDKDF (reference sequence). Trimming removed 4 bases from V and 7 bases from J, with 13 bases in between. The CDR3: CATSISLQAGYTF. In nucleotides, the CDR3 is TGTGCCACCAGCATCTCTTTGCAAGCTGGCTACACCTTC.

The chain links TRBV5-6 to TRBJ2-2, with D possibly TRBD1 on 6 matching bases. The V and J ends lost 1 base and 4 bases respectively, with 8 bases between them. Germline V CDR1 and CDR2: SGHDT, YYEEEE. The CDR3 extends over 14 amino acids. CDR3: CASSLLGGTGELFF. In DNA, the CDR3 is TGTGCCAGCAGCTTGTTAGGGGGCACCGGGGAGCTGTTTTTT.

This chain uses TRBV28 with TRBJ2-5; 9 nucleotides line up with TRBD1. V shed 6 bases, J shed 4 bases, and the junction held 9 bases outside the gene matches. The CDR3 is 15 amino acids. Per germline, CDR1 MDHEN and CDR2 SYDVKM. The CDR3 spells CASSFDRGELETQYF. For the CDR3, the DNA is TGTGCCAGCAGCTTTGACAGGGGGGAATTAGAGACCCAGTACTTC.

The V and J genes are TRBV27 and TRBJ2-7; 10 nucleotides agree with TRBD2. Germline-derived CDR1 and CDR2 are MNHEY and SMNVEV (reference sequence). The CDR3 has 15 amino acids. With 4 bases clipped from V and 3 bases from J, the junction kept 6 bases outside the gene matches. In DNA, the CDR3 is TGTGCCAGCAGTTCCTTCCTAGCGGGAGACTACGAGCAGTACTTC. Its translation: CASSSFLAGDYEQYF.

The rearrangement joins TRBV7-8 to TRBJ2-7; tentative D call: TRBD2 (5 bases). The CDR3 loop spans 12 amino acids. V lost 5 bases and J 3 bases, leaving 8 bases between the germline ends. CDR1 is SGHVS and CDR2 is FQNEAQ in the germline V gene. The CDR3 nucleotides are TGTGCCAGCAGCGACCGGGACTACGAGCAGTACTTC. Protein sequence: CASSDRDYEQYF. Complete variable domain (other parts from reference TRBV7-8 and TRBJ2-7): GAGVSQSPRYKVAKRGQDVALRCDPISGHVSLFWYQQALGQGPEFLTYFQNEAQLDKSGLPSDRFFAERPEGSVSTLKIQRTQQEDSAVYLCASSDRDYEQYFGPGTRLTVT.